The 26 T cell receptor beta chains in this list originate from one sample, sequenced in a study of TIL therapy for anti-PD-1-resistant metastatic lung cancer. The time point is: pre-treatment sample, taken before nivolumab and TIL therapy. The tumor samples were excised metastases, mostly pleural nodules or supraclavicular lymph nodes. Sequencing used immunoSEQ v3. This table comes from immunoSEQ multiplex PCR, and its TCRdb copy is limited to in-frame clones, with some not included. The data contain 4,800 or so clones, 64% of them singletons. Specimen: tumor tissue, collected at baseline. These receptors were obtained from a man aged 70 or older with non-small cell lung cancer.

The J gene is TRBJ2-4, the V gene TRBV7-3; 8 nucleotides agree with TRBD1. This CDR3 has 21 amino acids. V shed 6 bases, J shed 1 base, and the junction held 23 bases outside the gene matches. In germline, CDR1 is SGHTA, CDR2 FQGTGA. CDR3 in amino acids: CASRSRQRDRRRERAKNIQYF. CDR3 DNA sequence: TGTGCCAGCAGATCTAGGCAAAGGGACAGGAGGAGGGAAAGGGCCAAAAACATTCAGTACTTC.

This clone has a handful of counts. V is TRBV5-1 and J is TRBJ2-5; 9 nucleotides line up with TRBD2. V shed 0 bases and J 5 bases; nucleotides not matched to a gene: 11. The CDR3 loop spans 17 amino acids. Germline CDR1 is SGHRS and CDR2 is YFSETQ. CDR3 in DNA: TGCGCCAGCAGCTTGGGGTCTAGCGGGATCATGCGGGAGACCCAGTACTTC. It translates to CASSLGSSGIMRETQYF. The entire variable domain, with the rest obtained from reference TRBV5-1 and TRBJ2-5, is as follows: KAGVTQTPRYLIKTRGQQVTLSCSPISGHRSVSWYQQTPGQGLQFLFEYFSETQRNKGNFPGRFSGRQFSNSRSEMNVSTLELGDSALYLCASSLGSSGIMRETQYFGPGTRLLVL.

The V and J genes are TRBV6-5 and TRBJ2-3, with D uncertain. V lost 4 bases to trimming and J lost 7 bases, with 15 bases between them. This CDR3 comprises 14 residues. The germline V gene has CDR1 MNHEY and CDR2 SVGAGI. The CDR3 coding sequence is TGTGCCAGCAGTTCCCCCTGGGGTGAGAATACGCAGTATTTT. This encodes CASSSPWGENTQYF.

This clone was detected only a few times. The J gene is TRBJ1-6, the V gene TRBV4-1; the D is unclear. V lost 1 base and J lost 6, with 13 bases in between. The V gene's germline CDR1 is MGHRA and CDR2 YSYEKL. This CDR3 comprises 16 residues. The CDR3 here is CASSQVGGPLNSPLHF. CDR3 DNA sequence: TGCGCCAGCAGCCAAGTAGGTGGGCCCCTTAATTCACCCCTCCACTTT.

For the CDR3, the DNA is TGTGCCAGCAGCTTCCCGGGACAGGGTACAGATGAGCAGTTCTTC. Encoded protein: CASSFPGQGTDEQFF. The chain joins TRBV7-3 to TRBJ2-1, with 9 bases fitting TRBD1. The length of the CDR3 is 15 residues. From germline, CDR1 is SGHTA and CDR2 FQGTGA. V was pared by 3 bases and J by 8 bases, with 8 bases of the junction left unmatched.

The rearrangement joins TRBV4-3 to TRBJ2-5; TRBD1 agrees at 10 bases. The CDR3 has 22 residues. V was pared by 0 bases and J by 1 base, with 20 bases of the junction left unmatched. CDR1 is LGHNA, CDR2 YSLEER, per germline. The CDR3 DNA sequence: TGCGCCAGCAGCCAAGATTTGATGACAGGGGGCTATAATCGGGGTTCCCAAGAGACCCAGTACTTC. It specifies CASSQDLMTGGYNRGSQETQYF.

This chain links TRBV18 with TRBJ1-1; D remains ambiguous. V dropped 3 bases and J dropped 0 bases, with 2 bases sitting between them. CDR1 KGHSH and CDR2 LQKENI come from the germline V gene. This CDR3 is built from 12 residues. The CDR3 loop reads CASSPLNTEAFF. For the CDR3, the DNA is TGTGCCAGCTCACCCCTGAACACTGAAGCTTTCTTT.

This chain joins TRBV9 and TRBJ2-5; 9 nucleotides align to TRBD2. Germline trimming cut 1 base from V and 5 bases from J; bases unmatched to any gene: 6. Germline values: CDR1 SGDLS, CDR2 YYNGEE. The length of the CDR3 is 15 residues. CDR3 in amino acids: CASSVTSGSGETQYF. The DNA of the CDR3 is TGTGCCAGCAGCGTAACTAGCGGGTCTGGGGAGACCCAGTACTTC.

V is TRBV19 and J is TRBJ2-1; possible D gene TRBD1, 6 bases. Germline V gene lookup returns CDR1 LNHDA and CDR2 SQIVND (reference sequence). V lost 5 bases and J 2 bases, leaving 10 bases between the germline ends. The CDR3 runs 14 residues. The CDR3 loop reads CASSFRGAYNEQFF. The CDR3 nucleotides read TGTGCCAGTAGTTTCAGGGGAGCCTACAATGAGCAGTTCTTC.

The V call is TRBV12-5, the J call TRBJ2-1; D possibly matches TRBD1 or TRBD2 (5 bases each). Germline lookup yields CDR1 LGHNT and CDR2 FRNRAP. Trimming took off 8 bases at V and 0 bases at J, with 8 bases between the two ends. This CDR3 spans 13 amino acids. DNA for the CDR3: TGTGCTAGTCAGGGACCCTCCTACAATGAGCAGTTCTTC. Encoded protein: CASQGPSYNEQFF.

The rearrangement joins TRBV5-1 to TRBJ2-3; TRBD2 agrees at 10 bases. The V gene end was trimmed by 0 bases and the J gene end by 4 bases; junction bases not matched to a gene: 2. The CDR3 sequence is 15 residues long. Germline V gene data show CDR1 as SGHRS and CDR2 as YFSETQ. The CDR3 DNA is TGCGCCAGCAGCTTGGGGCTAGCGGGAGCAGATACGCAGTATTTT. Encoded protein: CASSLGLAGADTQYF.

The gene calls are TRBV11-3 and TRBJ2-3; D uncertain. Germline values: CDR1 SGHNT, CDR2 YENEEA. Trimming stripped 5 bases from V and 6 bases from J, with 9 bases between. The CDR3 consists of 12 residues. The CDR3 spells CASSATADTQYF. CDR3 nucleotide sequence: TGTGCCAGCAGCGCGACCGCGGATACGCAGTATTTT.

The chain combines TRBV5-1 with TRBJ2-4, with unresolved D. This CDR3 comprises 18 residues. V was cut by 0 bases and J by 3 bases, with 19 bases left in between. Looked up from germline, CDR1 is SGHRS and CDR2 is YFSETQ. The CDR3 DNA reads TGCGCCAGCAGCTTGGCCCTCGACGCTAGGTTAGGCAAAAACATTCAGTACTTC. It is translated as CASSLALDARLGKNIQYF. Combining the CDR3 with reference TRBV5-1 and TRBJ2-4 gives the whole variable domain KAGVTQTPRYLIKTRGQQVTLSCSPISGHRSVSWYQQTPGQGLQFLFEYFSETQRNKGNFPGRFSGRQFSNSRSEMNVSTLELGDSALYLCASSLALDARLGKNIQYFGAGTRLSVL.

The rearrangement uses TRBV5-1 and TRBJ2-7, with D perhaps TRBD1 or TRBD2 (5 bases each). V was clipped by 0 bases and J by 3 bases, with 10 bases between them. The CDR3 sequence is 14 residues long. Germline-derived CDR1 and CDR2 are SGHRS and YFSETQ. The CDR3 region is CASSLDEGIYEQYF. The DNA for the CDR3 is TGCGCCAGCAGCTTGGACGAGGGGATCTACGAGCAGTACTTC.

This rearrangement joins TRBV6-1 to TRBJ1-1, with D perhaps TRBD1 (6 bases). Between the trimmed V and J ends, which lost 3 bases and 2 bases, there was a span of 13 bases. The CDR3 is 15 amino acids. Germline lookup yields CDR1 MNHNS and CDR2 SASEGT. The CDR3 DNA follows: TGTGCCAGCAGTGATGCTGACAGGATCAACACTGAAGCTTTCTTT. Its translation: CASSDADRINTEAFF.

This clone was recorded a few times. This rearrangement joins TRBV28 to TRBJ2-1; 15 bases are shared with TRBD2. Trimming removed 7 bases from V and 1 base from J; junction bases left unmatched: 2. This CDR3 comprises 16 residues. Germline CDR1 is MDHEN and CDR2 is SYDVKM. The CDR3 loop is CASMGLAGGSYNEQFF. The CDR3 nucleotides are TGTGCCAGCATGGGACTAGCGGGAGGTTCCTACAATGAGCAGTTCTTC.

The rearrangement links TRBV15 to TRBJ1-1; a possible D gene is TRBD1 (5 bases). V lost 1 base and J lost 4, with 10 bases in between. This CDR3 comprises 14 residues. CDR1 and CDR2 (germline): LNHNV, YYDKDF (reference sequence). The CDR3 region has the DNA TGTGCCACCAGCAGAGTTGCAAGGGGCACTGAAGCTTTCTTT. Its translation: CATSRVARGTEAFF.

The chain joins TRBV7-3 to TRBJ2-2, with 12 bases identical to TRBD2. Germline assignment: CDR1 SGHTA and CDR2 FQGTGA. The CDR3 has 15 amino acids. Trimming at V came to 6 bases and at J to 6 bases, leaving 5 bases not matched to a gene. In DNA, the CDR3 is TGTGCCAGCAGACTAGCGGGAGGATTGGCCGGGGAGCTGTTTTTT. This encodes CASRLAGGLAGELFF.

In its sample, this clone ranks as medium-sized (0.01 to 0.1%). This chain connects TRBV4-2 to TRBJ2-1; D not certain. Germline lookup yields CDR1 LGHNA and CDR2 YNFKEQ. The CDR3 totals 15 residues. V was cut by 6 bases and J by 2 bases, with 14 bases left in between. The CDR3 sequence: CASRPTSETYNEQFF. In nucleotides, the CDR3 is TGTGCCAGCAGGCCAACGTCCGAGACCTACAATGAGCAGTTCTTC.

This chain links TRBV25-1 with TRBJ1-4; no definite D call. CDR1 and CDR2 (germline): MGHDK, SYGVNS. The CDR3 has 15 amino acids. Trimming took off 3 bases at V and 8 bases at J, with 16 bases between the two ends. The CDR3 bases are TGTGCCAGCAGTGATATAACCATCGATGACGAAAAACTGTTTTTT. Protein sequence: CASSDITIDDEKLFF.

Only a few counts were recorded for this clone. The V gene is TRBV6-6, the J gene TRBJ2-7; D tentatively reads TRBD1 or TRBD2 (5 bases each). The V gene lost 7 bases and the J gene lost 5 bases, with 18 bases spanning the gap. This CDR3 has 14 amino acids. Looked up from germline, CDR1 is MNHNY and CDR2 is SVGAGI (reference sequence). The CDR3 sequence: CASTLGPVRDEQYF. For the CDR3, the DNA is TGTGCCAGCACCCTGGGACCGGTACGAGACGAGCAGTACTTC.

The chain links TRBV5-1 to TRBJ2-1; no firm D call. The CDR3 is 16 residues long. Between the trimmed V and J ends, which lost 0 bases and 4 bases, there was a span of 14 bases. CDR1 and CDR2 (germline): SGHRS, YFSETQ. The CDR3 sequence is CASSLEVVSPYNEQFF. For the CDR3, the DNA is TGCGCCAGCAGCTTGGAAGTAGTGTCCCCATACAATGAGCAGTTCTTC.

This clone was recorded a few times. The rearrangement uses TRBV7-2 and TRBJ2-7, with D maybe TRBD1 (5 bases). The CDR3 loop spans 14 amino acids. V gave up 6 bases and J gave up 5 bases, with 17 bases separating them. In germline, CDR1 is SGHTA, CDR2 FQGNSA. CDR3 protein: CASRPPGFFNEQYF. In DNA, the CDR3 is TGTGCCAGCAGACCCCCAGGGTTTTTCAACGAGCAGTACTTC.

This CDR3 is CASSSTGLAGGGRYEQYF. CDR3 DNA sequence: TGTGCCAGCTCATCCACCGGGCTAGCGGGAGGCGGTCGTTACGAGCAGTACTTC. The chain combines TRBV18 with TRBJ2-7; 11 bases fit TRBD2. V lost 5 bases to trimming and J lost 4 bases; unmatched junction nucleotides: 16. The CDR3 sequence is 18 residues long. Germline CDR1 KGHSH, CDR2 LQKENI.

This clone came up a few times. CDR3 sequence reads: CASSDNSGANVLTF. In DNA, the CDR3 is TGTGCCAGCAGTGACAACTCTGGGGCCAACGTCCTGACTTTC. The chain couples TRBV6-4 to TRBJ2-6; D is unclear. The CDR3 sequence is 14 residues long. The germline CDR1 and CDR2 sequences are MRHNA and SNTAGT. V was shortened by 2 bases and J by 0 bases, with 2 bases between the two germline ends.

The chain couples TRBV10-3 to TRBJ2-7; TRBD1 matches at 7 bases. The CDR3 is 14 amino acids. The germline gives CDR1 ENHRY, CDR2 SYGVKD. Unmatched junction bases numbered 9, after V lost 8 bases and J lost 2 bases. DNA of the CDR3: TGTGCCATCCGACCTGACAGGGTACCCTACGAGCAGTACTTC. It codes for CAIRPDRVPYEQYF.